These 24 T cell receptor beta chains were sequenced from one sample in a study of shared clonotypes between healthy human individuals. The assay was immunoSEQ multiplex PCR, and TCRdb's table has in-frame clones only and misses some. The repertoire has 1.6 million or so clones, about 96% of them found once; the top ten carry roughly 1.2%. Sequenced sample: naive CD4+ T cells sorted from blood. Indicated subset: CD45RA+ positively selected. The receptors were sampled from a man aged 30-40 years in good health.

The CDR3 loop reads CASSLGPWETQYF. The DNA for the CDR3 is TGTGCCAGCAGCCTGGGCCCGTGGGAGACCCAGTACTTC. The chain is built from TRBV28 and TRBJ2-5, with D unclear. Germline CDR1 is MDHEN and CDR2 is SYDVKM. Trimming removed 6 bases from V and 5 bases from J, with 13 bases in between. CDR3 size: 13 residues.

J is TRBJ1-3 and V is TRBV4-3, with 8 bases matching TRBD1. The V gene's germline CDR1 is LGHNA and CDR2 YSLEER. With 2 bases clipped from V and 4 bases from J, the junction kept 4 bases outside the gene matches. The CDR3 extends over 15 amino acids. DNA of the CDR3: TGCGCCAGCAGCCAACAGGGGGCTGCCGGAAACACCATATATTTT. The encoded protein is CASSQQGAAGNTIYF.

The DNA for the CDR3 is TGCAGCGACGGGACAGGAGGTACCTATGGCTACACCTTC. It codes for CSDGTGGTYGYTF. J is TRBJ1-2 and V is TRBV29-1; 8 bases map to TRBD1. Germline trimming cut 7 bases from V and 4 bases from J; bases unmatched to any gene: 8. The germline V gene has CDR1 SQVTM and CDR2 ANQGSEA. The length of the CDR3 is 13 residues.

In the case of this clone: At one end the junction does not follow the germline gene, possibly because of a read error. CDR3 DNA sequence: TGTGCCAGCAGTATATCGGGACTAGCGGGAGGGTTCGTCAACGAGCAGTACTTC. Protein sequence: CASSISGLAGGFVNEQYF. V usage is TRBV27 and J usage is TRBJ2-7, with 16 bases that match TRBD2. The CDR3 runs 18 residues. Germline V gene data show CDR1 as MNHEY and CDR2 as SMNVEV (reference sequence).

V usage is TRBV18 and J usage is TRBJ2-5, with 10 bases identical to TRBD2. The ends lost 5 bases at V and 4 bases at J; junction bases unmatched: 7. The CDR3 extends over 15 amino acids. Germline V gene data show CDR1 as KGHSH and CDR2 as LQKENI. This chain's CDR3 is CASSSVAGGGETQYF. The CDR3 DNA sequence: TGTGCCAGCTCATCAGTAGCGGGAGGAGGAGAGACCCAGTACTTC.

A note on this clone: The same CDR3 also results from other DNA sequences found in this sample. This chain uses TRBV18 with TRBJ2-2, with D unclear. This CDR3 comprises 14 residues. Germline CDR1 and CDR2: KGHSH and LQKENI. Trimming left V 3 bases short and J 2 bases short, with 7 bases between. CDR3 DNA sequence: TGTGCCAGCTCACCGCTCGGAAACACCGGGGAGCTGTTTTTT. It specifies CASSPLGNTGELFF.

The chain uses TRBV7-2 and TRBJ2-3; 7 bases match TRBD2. Germline CDR1 SGHTA, CDR2 FQGNSA. The length of the CDR3 is 12 residues. Trimming at V came to 1 base and at J to 11 bases, leaving 3 bases not matched to a gene. CDR3 sequence: CASSLDLAVQYF. The DNA of the CDR3 is TGTGCCAGCAGCTTAGATCTAGCGGTGCAGTATTTT.

CDR3 region: CASSYGQDYGYTF. Here the CDR3 DNA reads TGTGCCAGCAGTTACGGACAGGACTATGGCTACACCTTC. The chain recombines TRBV6-6 with TRBJ1-2; 7 positions agree with TRBD1. In germline, CDR1 is MNHNY, CDR2 SVGAGI (reference sequence). The CDR3 spans 13 residues. The V and J ends lost 2 bases and 3 bases, in that order; junction bases with no gene match: 0.

This clone has only a few counts. The chain couples TRBV7-9 to TRBJ2-7; TRBD2 matches at 7 bases. The CDR3 sequence is 15 residues long. Germline V lookup: CDR1 SEHNR, CDR2 FQNEAQ (reference sequence). Trimming took 5 bases from V and 3 from J; bases not matched to a gene: 10. The CDR3 sequence: CASSPERGALYEQYF. CDR3 nucleotides: TGTGCCAGCAGCCCCGAGCGGGGCGCCCTCTACGAGCAGTACTTC.

This clone was detected once. The rearrangement uses TRBV4-1 and TRBJ2-7; 7 bases agree with TRBD2. The trim removed 5 bases at V and 5 bases at J, leaving 6 bases unmatched. Germline loops: CDR1 MGHRA, CDR2 YSYEKL. This CDR3 comprises 13 residues. The CDR3 protein is CASSSRENNEQYF. CDR3 DNA sequence: TGCGCCAGCAGCTCGCGGGAGAACAACGAGCAGTACTTC.

Points on this clone: Different DNA sequences within this sample yield the same CDR3. The rearrangement uses TRBV5-1 and TRBJ2-5, with D maybe TRBD1 (6 bases). This CDR3 spans 13 amino acids. V was trimmed by 4 bases and J by 1 base, leaving 8 bases between them. Germline V gives CDR1 SGHRS, CDR2 YFSETQ. CDR3 residues: CASSTTGQETQYF. CDR3 coding DNA: TGCGCCAGCAGCACGACAGGCCAAGAGACCCAGTACTTC.

The chain links TRBV25-1 to TRBJ2-3; possible D gene TRBD1, 7 bases. Germline CDR1 reads MGHDK; CDR2 reads SYGVNS. Deletions cut 8 bases from V and 2 bases from J, with 14 bases between. CDR3 size: 14 residues. This CDR3 is CASQGGLFTDTQYF. CDR3 in DNA: TGTGCCAGCCAGGGGGGCCTTTTCACAGATACGCAGTATTTT.

The chain uses TRBV7-8 and TRBJ2-3, with D perhaps TRBD1 or TRBD2 (5 bases each). This CDR3 contains 14 residues. Per the germline V gene, CDR1 is SGHVS and CDR2 is FQNEAQ. V dropped 4 bases and J dropped 3 bases, with 11 bases sitting between them. CDR3 nucleotide sequence: TGTGCCAGCAGCTACGGGACGGGTACAGATACGCAGTATTTT. It yields the protein CASSYGTGTDTQYF.

J is TRBJ2-7 and V is TRBV5-1; the match to TRBD2 covers 9 bases. This CDR3 contains 16 residues. Germline-derived CDR1 and CDR2 are SGHRS and YFSETQ. J was trimmed by 4 bases and V by 0 bases; bases with no gene match: 8. CDR3 coding DNA: TGCGCCAGCAGCTTGGGAGTGGGACTAGCTTTTTACGAGCAGTACTTC. It translates to CASSLGVGLAFYEQYF.

V and J are TRBV7-3 and TRBJ2-1; D may be TRBD2 (6 bases). Germline CDR1 SGHTA, CDR2 FQGTGA. Trimming shortened V by 2 bases and J by 10 bases, and 15 bases separated the two germline ends. CDR3 length: 14 amino acids. The CDR3 reads CASSLYGGDGEQFF. CDR3 sequence (DNA): TGTGCCAGCAGCTTATATGGAGGGGATGGGGAGCAGTTCTTC.

The genes are TRBV10-3 and TRBJ1-5, with 7 bases identical to TRBD1. Germline CDR1 reads ENHRY; CDR2 reads SYGVKD. V dropped 5 bases and J dropped 3; count of bases not matched to a gene: 10. The CDR3 is 16 amino acids. This chain's CDR3 is CAISPGTAGHNQPQHF. CDR3 DNA: TGTGCCATCAGTCCCGGGACAGCCGGGCACAATCAGCCCCAGCATTTT.

The genes are TRBV7-9 and TRBJ2-1; maybe TRBD1 (6 bases). This CDR3 region has 14 residues. CDR1 SEHNR and CDR2 FQNEAQ come from the germline V gene (reference sequence). The germline V and J ends were trimmed by 10 bases and 5 bases, with 18 bases remaining between them. The CDR3 is CATQGNSIHNEQFF. In DNA form, the CDR3 reads TGTGCCACCCAGGGGAATAGCATTCACAATGAGCAGTTCTTC.

The chain uses TRBV4-3 and TRBJ2-5; 11 bases map to TRBD2. The CDR3 runs 15 residues. Germline CDR1 is LGHNA and CDR2 is YSLEER. J lost 7 bases, V lost 3 bases, and 7 bases had no gene match. The CDR3 DNA sequence: TGCGCCAGCAGCCAGGGACTAGCGGAGGGGGCGACCCAGTACTTC. Amino acids: CASSQGLAEGATQYF.

This chain joins TRBV4-1 and TRBJ1-5, with a possible D match to TRBD1 (5 bases). The CDR3 totals 17 residues. CDR1 and CDR2 from the germline V gene are MGHRA and YSYEKL. V was cut by 1 base and J by 3 bases, with 16 bases left in between. The CDR3 reads CASSQGQGLRPNQPQHF. CDR3 DNA sequence: TGCGCCAGCAGCCAAGGCCAGGGTCTGAGACCCAATCAGCCCCAGCATTTT.

This chain uses TRBV15 with TRBJ1-5; a weak D match, TRBD1 (5 bases). The CDR3 extends over 16 amino acids. Germline-derived CDR1 and CDR2 are LNHNV and YYDKDF (reference sequence). V lost 0 bases to trimming and J lost 3 bases, with 12 bases between them. The CDR3 nucleotides are TGTGCCACCAGCAGAGATCACATAGGGGCCAATCAGCCCCAGCATTTT. Translation gives CATSRDHIGANQPQHF.

In the case of this clone: Other DNA sequences in the sample encode the same CDR3. The rearrangement links TRBV28 to TRBJ1-4, with TRBD1 as a possible D gene (5 bases). Looked up from germline, CDR1 is MDHEN and CDR2 is SYDVKM. Trimming pared 5 bases from V and 0 bases from J, leaving 10 bases between. The CDR3 loop spans 15 amino acids. The CDR3 region has the DNA TGTGCCAGCAGTAGCCGGGGGGCAACTAATGAAAAACTGTTTTTT. This sequence encodes CASSSRGATNEKLFF.

The V call is TRBV6-1, the J call TRBJ2-1, with D perhaps matching TRBD1 (5 bases). The CDR3 spans 14 residues. V lost 2 bases, J lost 6 bases, and 11 bases lay in between. Germline CDR1 is MNHNS and CDR2 is SASEGT. The CDR3 nucleotides are TGTGCCAGCAGTGAATTGGCTAGGGGCAATGAGCAGTTCTTC. It specifies CASSELARGNEQFF.

This chain uses TRBV7-3 with TRBJ2-1; 9 bases line up with TRBD2. V trimming: 0 bases; J trimming: 13 bases; junction bases outside the gene matches: 10. The CDR3 runs to 15 residues. Per the germline V gene, CDR1 is SGHTA and CDR2 is FQGTGA. Written as DNA, the CDR3 is TGTGCCAGCAGCTTAACGGCGGGAGGGCGGGGTTTTCAGTTCTTC. It specifies CASSLTAGGRGFQFF. Based on the CDR3 plus reference TRBV7-3 and TRBJ2-1, the full variable domain is GAGVSQTPSNKVTEKGKYVELRCDPISGHTALYWYRQSLGQGPEFLIYFQGTGAADDSGLPNDRFFAVRPEGSVSTLKIQRTERGDSAVYLCASSLTAGGRGFQFFGPGTRLTVL.

The genes are TRBV7-4 and TRBJ1-2, with a tentative D call TRBD1 (5 bases). CDR3 length: 13 residues. The ends were cut back, 5 bases at V and 4 bases at J, with 11 bases in the middle. Germline V gene lookup returns CDR1 SGHVT and CDR2 SQSDAQ. CDR3 nucleotide sequence: TGTGCCAGCAGCCGGGGGACCGGCTATGGCTACACCTTC. Its protein is CASSRGTGYGYTF.